One TCR beta chain is described in this entry. The entry originates in a study of shared clonotypes between healthy human individuals. Study details: Three plates were used per donor for CD4 naive, three for CD4 memory, two for CD8 naive and one for CD8 memory.

As originally analysed: Filtering differed because ImmunoSEQ produced junction-only sequences that carried no quality scores. Generated by immunoSEQ multiplex PCR, the TCRdb table keeps only in-frame clones and is missing some. That table gives V, J and clone size, and the DNA gave D and trimming. Here the sample spans over 300,000 clones, roughly 84% being singletons. Material: memory CD8+ T cells sorted from blood. Regarding subset: CD45RO+ cells pooled with CCR7-negative TemRA cells. The TCR was taken from a man aged 18 to 35 in good health.

CDR3 DNA: TGTGCCAGCAGCTTAGGACCCGGCCAGAACACCGGGGAGCTGTTTTTT. Translated, it gives CASSLGPGQNTGELFF. The chain carries TRBV7-6 and TRBJ2-2; D remains unclear. Trimming stripped 1 base from V and 1 base from J, with 10 bases between. CDR1 and CDR2 from the germline V gene are SGHVS and FNYEAQ. The CDR3 contains 16 residues.